What follows describes a single T cell receptor beta chain. These data come from a study of sequential checkpoint blockade in melanoma. Sequencing used immunoSEQ multiplex PCR; TCRdb keeps in-frame clones, though not all of them. The sample comprises roughly 10,000 clones, 73% of which are singletons, and around 35% rests with the top ten. V lost 2 bases and J 2 bases, leaving 16 bases between the germline ends. CDR1 is SQVTM and CDR2 is ANQGSEA in the germline V gene. This CDR3 region has 15 residues. The treatment denotes: randomized to nivolumab then ipilimumab (arm A) or the reverse (arm B). V gene TRBV29-1 combines with J gene TRBJ2-7; D may be TRBD1 (5 bases). This clonotype was sampled from a human donor with melanoma. The sample in question was CD8+ T cells sorted from blood (inferred from file names), obtained from a patient given nivolumab and ipilimumab in sequence. Written as DNA, the CDR3 is TGCAGCGTTGAACCGTTAGCAGGGCGGACCTACGAGCAGTACTTC. Amino acids: CSVEPLAGRTYEQYF.